This TCR beta chain was profiled in a study of blood T cell repertoires in COVID-19. Study as a whole: The samples span acute and convalescent COVID-19 from the United States, Italy and Spain. Nucleic acid was either cDNA or gDNA, and it came from T cells, B-cell-depleted T cells, or PBMCs.

Methods used by the authors: Scientists estimated how many nucleated cells there were by amplifying reference gene primers. Sequenced by immunoSEQ multiplex PCR; TCRdb stores in-frame clones only, minus some. V and J calls and clone size are copied from that table; D and trimming were computed from the DNA. The table shows 250,000 to 350,000 clones, with approximately 88% occurring only once. The specimen sequenced was peripheral blood. The origin of this receptor is a woman in her thirties or forties who had recovered from COVID-19.

The CDR3, as DNA: TGCAGCGTTTCGATCGGGACTAGCGGCACAGATACGCAGTATTTT. The encoded protein is CSVSIGTSGTDTQYF. The chain recombines TRBV29-1 with TRBJ2-3, with 10 bases fitting TRBD2. CDR1 is SQVTM and CDR2 is ANQGSEA in the germline V gene. Losses at the gene ends were 5 bases for V and 1 base for J; bases not matched to a gene: 6. The CDR3 runs to 15 residues.